This entry describes one TCR beta chain. These data belong to a study of memory CD8 T cells in hepatitis C reinfection. Study as a whole: Two further double resolvers recognized NS5B-2841.

This table comes from immunoSEQ multiplex PCR, and its TCRdb copy is limited to in-frame clones, with some not included. The sample shows 250 to 300 clones, 72% of them seen only once. Time point denoted: late/post reinfection, 12 to 24 weeks after detection. TCR sequencing was done directly ex vivo on sorted cells, without expansion in vitro. CDR3 size: 14 residues. Per the germline V gene, CDR1 is MNHEY and CDR2 is SMNVEV (reference sequence). V shed 0 bases and J shed 3 bases, with 9 bases lying between them. Material: HCV tetramer-positive CD8+ T cells sorted from blood. The chain links TRBV27 to TRBJ2-7; D possibly corresponds to TRBD1 (6 bases). The TCR comes from a man aged 18 to 29 with hepatitis C virus infection. The CDR3 loop is CASSLSQGSYEQYV. The DNA of the CDR3 is TGTGCCAGCAGTTTATCACAGGGCAGCTACGAGCAGTACGTC.